This T cell receptor (beta chain) was documented in a study of control samples from healthy donors and cancer patients. Deletions cut 5 bases from V and 2 bases from J, with 9 bases between. Germline CDR1 is SGHAT and CDR2 is FQNNGV. The CDR3 length is 13 residues. Using immunoSEQ multiplex PCR, the repertoire was profiled, and TCRdb retains in-frame clones only, with some absent. The sample yields around 43,000 clones, 92% seen once. The sequence was collected from a woman aged 50 to 60 in good health. What was sequenced was blood. The V gene is TRBV11-2, the J gene TRBJ1-2, with TRBD1 as a possible D gene (5 bases). CDR3 sequence (DNA): TGTGCCAGCAGCCCGGACACCAACTATGGCTACACCTTC. Protein product: CASSPDTNYGYTF.